The clone carrying this T cell receptor (beta chain) was found many times. Its antigen is as yet unknown. The germline gives CDR1 ENHRY, CDR2 SYGVKD. This CDR3 has 14 amino acids. This sample was included in a study of early T cells in non-severe SARS-CoV-2 infection. Study-wide results and caveats: The study's VDJdb matching favored anti-spike CD8 responses and missed private and CD4 specificities.

Molecules of cDNA were individually given unique molecular identifiers that were attached to them. TCRdb reprocessed the 5' RACE reads via MiXCR and lists one record per CDR3 protein. Of some 77,000 distinct CDR3 sequences in the sample, less than 20% were seen once. The sequencing sample was made of whole blood. This receptor was obtained from an adult who was a healthcare worker with PCR-confirmed SARS-CoV-2 infection or an uninfected control (not recorded which). The V gene is TRBV10-3, the J gene TRBJ2-3, with 9 bases fitting TRBD1. The CDR3 bases are TGTGCTTCGACCCCGGGACAGGGTTCAGATACGCAGTATTTT. Protein sequence: CASTPGQGSDTQYF.